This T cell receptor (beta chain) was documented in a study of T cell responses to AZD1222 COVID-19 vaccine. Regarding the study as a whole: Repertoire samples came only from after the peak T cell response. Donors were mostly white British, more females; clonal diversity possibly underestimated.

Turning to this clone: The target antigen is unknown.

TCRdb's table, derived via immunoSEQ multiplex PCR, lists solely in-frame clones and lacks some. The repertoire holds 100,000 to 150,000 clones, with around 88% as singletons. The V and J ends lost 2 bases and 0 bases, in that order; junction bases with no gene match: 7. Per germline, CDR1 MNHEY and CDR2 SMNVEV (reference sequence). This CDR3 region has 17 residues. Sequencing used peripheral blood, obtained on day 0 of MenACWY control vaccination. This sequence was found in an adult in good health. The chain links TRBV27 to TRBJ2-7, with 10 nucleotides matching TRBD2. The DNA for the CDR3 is TGTGCCAGCAGTTTACACCGGACTAGCGGTTACTCCTACGAGCAGTACTTC. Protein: CASSLHRTSGYSYEQYF.